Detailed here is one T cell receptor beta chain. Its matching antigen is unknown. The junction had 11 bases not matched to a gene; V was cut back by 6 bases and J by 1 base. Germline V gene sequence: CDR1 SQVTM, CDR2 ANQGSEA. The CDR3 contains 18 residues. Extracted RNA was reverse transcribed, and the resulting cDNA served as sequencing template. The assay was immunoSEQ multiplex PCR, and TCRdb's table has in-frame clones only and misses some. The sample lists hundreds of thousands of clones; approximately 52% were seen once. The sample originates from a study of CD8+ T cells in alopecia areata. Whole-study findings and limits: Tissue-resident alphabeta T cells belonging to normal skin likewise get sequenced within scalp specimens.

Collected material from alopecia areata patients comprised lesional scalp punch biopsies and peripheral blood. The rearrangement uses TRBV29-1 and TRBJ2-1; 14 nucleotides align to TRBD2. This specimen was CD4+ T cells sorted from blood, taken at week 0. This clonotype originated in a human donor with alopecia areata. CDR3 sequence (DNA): TGCAGCGTCCGGCGGACTAGCGGGGGGAGTCAATCCTACAATGAGCAGTTCTTC. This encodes CSVRRTSGGSQSYNEQFF.